Listed here are 11 T cell receptor beta chains from one sample, sequenced in a study of T-cell reconstitution after alpha-beta-depleted transplantation in children. During its preparation, the TCRbeta library received unique molecular identifiers. TCRdb re-derived calls from the PCR reads in MiXCR, one entry per CDR3 protein. The sample holds approximately 210,000 distinct CDR3 sequences; approximately 19% are singletons and the top ten take about 39%. The starting material was PBMCs, mostly from graft donor cells, obtained 360 days after TCRalphabeta/CD19-depleted stem cell transplant. All receptors come from a male patient under 10 years old who had a stem cell transplant for acute lymphoblastic leukemia, so the T cells may come from the graft donor.

V and J are TRBV4-1 and TRBJ2-5, with a possible D match to TRBD1 (6 bases). The CDR3 is 16 amino acids. V lost 4 bases and J 5 bases, leaving 20 bases between the germline ends. Germline V lookup: CDR1 MGHRA, CDR2 YSYEKL. DNA of the CDR3: TGCGCCAGCAGCCCCCTGCCGACAGGTGGAGTGGAGACCCAGTACTTC. It specifies CASSPLPTGGVETQYF.

The table lists this clonotype with a few counts. The rearrangement uses TRBV12-3 or TRBV12-4 and TRBJ2-5, with TRBD2 identical over 9 bases. CDR3 size: 14 residues. V dropped 6 bases and J dropped 4; count of bases not matched to a gene: 6. Written as DNA, the CDR3 is TGTGCCAGCAGCTCCAGCGGGGGGCTAGAGACCCAGTACTTC. Amino acids: CASSSSGGLETQYF.

This clonotype was recorded many times. The J gene is TRBJ1-5, the V gene TRBV12-3 or TRBV12-4, with D perhaps matching TRBD1 (6 bases). The CDR3 contains 19 residues. V was cut by 4 bases and J by 0 bases, with 22 bases left in between. Here the CDR3 reads CASSSTGPVTLYSNQPQHF. The CDR3 bases are TGTGCCAGCAGTTCTACAGGGCCCGTAACTTTATATAGCAATCAGCCCCAGCATTTT.

The chain couples TRBV11-2 to TRBJ1-2, with D hard to call. This CDR3 is 14 amino acids long. V was trimmed by 6 bases and J by 5 bases, leaving 16 bases between them. The V gene's germline CDR1 is SGHAT and CDR2 FQNNGV. As DNA, the CDR3 is TGTGCCAGCAGGATTAATACCGTTGCTTATGGCTACACCTTC. It codes for CASRINTVAYGYTF.

This clonotype has more than one count but fewer than ten. V and J are TRBV6-2 or TRBV6-3 and TRBJ2-1; 8 nucleotides line up with TRBD1. The CDR3 is made up of 17 amino acids. With V trimmed by 5 bases and J by 0 bases, 9 bases remained unmatched. Germline V gene lookup returns CDR1 MNHEY and CDR2 SVGEGT. DNA for the CDR3: TGTGCCAGCAGTAGTCCAGGGGGCCCTAGCTCCTACAATGAGCAGTTCTTC. It translates to CASSSPGGPSSYNEQFF.

The chain recombines TRBV10-3 with TRBJ1-1; possible D gene TRBD1, 6 bases. This CDR3 spans 14 amino acids. Germline CDR1 ENHRY, CDR2 SYGVKD. The V and J ends lost 4 bases and 0 bases respectively, with 9 bases between them. CDR3 nucleotides: TGTGCCATCAGTGTGGACAGTATGAACACTGAAGCTTTCTTT. Encoded protein: CAISVDSMNTEAFF.

The chain joins TRBV6-2 or TRBV6-3 to TRBJ1-4, with unresolved D. CDR1 is MNHEY and CDR2 is SVGEGT in the germline V gene. There are 14 residues in the CDR3. V was shortened by 7 bases and J by 0 bases, with 9 bases between the two germline ends. The CDR3 DNA reads as TGTGCCAGCAACGACGGTGCAACTAATGAAAAACTGTTTTTT. It translates to CASNDGATNEKLFF.

The rearrangement uses TRBV7-6 and TRBJ2-3; D uncertain. This CDR3 spans 14 amino acids. Deletions cut 1 base from V and 2 bases from J, with 7 bases between. Germline assignment: CDR1 SGHVS and CDR2 FNYEAQ. The CDR3 is CASSLGTYTDTQYF. The CDR3 DNA is TGTGCCAGCAGCTTAGGGACGTACACAGATACGCAGTATTTT.

This clonotype has more than one count but fewer than ten. The V and J genes are TRBV7-8 and TRBJ2-3; D perhaps matches TRBD1 (5 bases). The length of the CDR3 is 17 residues. V was pared by 4 bases and J by 2 bases, with 19 bases between. Germline CDR1 is SGHVS and CDR2 is FQNEAQ. CDR3 in amino acids: CASSSASLADNTDTQYF. The CDR3 region has the DNA TGTGCCAGCAGCTCTGCGAGTCTTGCGGACAACACAGATACGCAGTATTTT. Combining the CDR3 with reference TRBV7-8 and TRBJ2-3 gives the whole variable domain GAGVSQSPRYKVAKRGQDVALRCDPISGHVSLFWYQQALGQGPEFLTYFQNEAQLDKSGLPSDRFFAERPEGSVSTLKIQRTQQEDSAVYLCASSSASLADNTDTQYFGPGTRLTVL.

This clonotype was found a few times. The V and J genes are TRBV4-3 and TRBJ2-5; 11 bases are a match to TRBD2. CDR1 is LGHNA, CDR2 YSLEER, per germline. The V segment lost 1 base and the J segment 0 bases; nucleotides outside the gene matches: 13. The CDR3 contains 20 residues. The CDR3 nucleotides read TGCGCCAGCAGCCAAGTCGTAGCGGGAGGGGGGGCTGGCTACCAAGAGACCCAGTACTTC. As protein: CASSQVVAGGGAGYQETQYF.

In its sample, this clonotype was seen many times. The chain has TRBV2 and TRBJ2-7; D gene unclear. In germline, CDR1 is SNHLY, CDR2 FYNNEI. This CDR3 has 11 amino acids. V dropped 6 bases and J dropped 4 bases, with 7 bases sitting between them. The CDR3 DNA reads as TGTGCCAGCAGAGGCCCGTACGAGCAGTACTTC. It yields the protein CASRGPYEQYF. The full variable domain, in which reference TRBV2 and TRBJ2-7 provide the parts outside the CDR3, is EPEVTQTPSHQVTQMGQEVILRCVPISNHLYFYWYRQILGQKVEFLVSFYNNEISEKSEIFDDQFSVERPDGSNFTLKIRSTKLEDSAMYFCASRGPYEQYFGPGTRLTVT.